Below, 11 T cell receptor beta chains from the same sample are listed, as sequenced in a study of regulatory T cells in long-lasting Graves disease. In building TCR beta libraries, iRepertoire HTBI primers were used together with Arm-PCR of CDR3 regions. Via MiXCR, TCRdb re-called the multiplex PCR reads, giving one row per CDR3 protein. The sample gives roughly 420,000 distinct CDR3 sequences, over 15% of which show up once; under 30% is in the top ten. The time point denotes: newly diagnosed GD, antithyroid drugs for less than 3 months. After RNA was extracted from PBMCs, the TCR library was made from it. The same sample was also studied in work on T cells in Graves' hyperthyroidism and ophthalmopathy.

The material was peripheral blood mononuclear cells (PBMCs), obtained at new diagnosis, from a patient treated with antithyroid drugs. These receptors all come from a woman between 18 and 29 years old with Graves disease.

At least ten counts were recorded for this clonotype. The J gene is TRBJ2-1, the V gene TRBV28; weak D call: TRBD1 (6 bases). The V gene's germline CDR1 is MDHEN and CDR2 SYDVKM. This CDR3 has 15 amino acids. Trimming removed 6 bases from V and 8 bases from J, with 20 bases in between. CDR3 protein: CASSPRGPGTDEQFF. For the CDR3, the DNA is TGTGCCAGCAGCCCCAGGGGACCGGGGACCGATGAGCAGTTCTTC.

The chain couples TRBV19 to TRBJ2-1, with 8 bases that match TRBD2. Germline CDR1 is LNHDA and CDR2 is SQIVND (reference sequence). With V trimmed by 0 bases and J by 1 base, 2 bases remained unmatched. CDR3 size: 16 residues. CDR3 bases: TGTGCCAGTAGTATAGAAGCGGGAGTATCCTACAATGAGCAGTTCTTC. It yields the protein CASSIEAGVSYNEQFF.

Remarks on this clonotype: A much larger clone differs from this one at a single base, so this may be a read error. This sequence joins TRBV6-1 and TRBJ2-3; D remains ambiguous. The V gene lost 6 bases and the J gene lost 1 base, with 11 bases spanning the gap. There are 14 residues in the CDR3. Germline lookup yields CDR1 MNHNS and CDR2 SASEGT. The CDR3: CASRTGGRTDTQYF. Written as DNA, the CDR3 is TGTGCCAGCAGGACTGGCGGACGCACAGATACGCAGTATTTT.

The sample holds a few counts of this clonotype. CDR3 residues: CASRDTGYTF. The CDR3 nucleotides read TGTGCCAGCAGGGATACTGGCTACACCTTC. The chain has TRBV6-1 and TRBJ1-2; D remains unclear. V was clipped by 6 bases and J by 7 bases, with 6 bases between them. Germline lookup yields CDR1 MNHNS and CDR2 SASEGT. The CDR3 consists of 10 residues.

As regards this clonotype: A read error is likely, as this CDR3 ends without the conserved phenylalanine or tryptophan. Here the CDR3 DNA reads TGTGCCAGCAGTTCTGGGAGGGCTGAAGCTTTCCTT. It yields the protein CASSSGRAEAFL. The chain uses TRBV27 and TRBJ1-1; no definite D call. Trimming stripped 4 bases from V and 6 bases from J, with 9 bases between. From germline, CDR1 is MNHEY and CDR2 SMNVEV (reference sequence). The CDR3 contains 12 residues.

This clonotype was seen at least ten times. The chain carries TRBV28 and TRBJ2-1; 10 nucleotides agree with TRBD2. Unmatched junction bases numbered 4, after V lost 1 base and J lost 10 bases. The CDR3 consists of 14 residues. CDR1 is MDHEN and CDR2 is SYDVKM in the germline V gene. The CDR3 here is CASSLYSSGREQFF. For the CDR3, the DNA is TGTGCCAGCAGTTTATACTCTAGCGGGAGAGAGCAGTTCTTC.

This clonotype appeared many times. Germline is not matched at one junction end, which may reflect a read error. V is TRBV4-1 and J is TRBJ2-5, with TRBD2 identical over 9 bases. The CDR3 covers 14 residues. Looked up from germline, CDR1 is MGHRA and CDR2 is YSYEKL. CDR3 residues: CASSQGLAQETQYF. CDR3 DNA: TGTGCCAGCAGCCAGGGACTAGCCCAAGAGACCCAGTACTTC.

This clonotype was observed many times. The chain combines TRBV20-1 with TRBJ2-7; 13 positions agree with TRBD2. The CDR3 is made up of 18 amino acids. Germline CDR1 DFQATT, CDR2 SNEGSKA (reference sequence). V was pared by 4 bases and J by 3 bases, with 15 bases of the junction left unmatched. The CDR3 sequence: CSATEIKRTSGSDYEQYF. In nucleotides, the CDR3 is TGCAGTGCTACAGAAATAAAACGGACTAGCGGGAGTGACTACGAGCAGTACTTC.

There are many counts of this clonotype. The rearrangement uses TRBV28 and TRBJ2-7; 7 nucleotides agree with TRBD1. This CDR3 is built from 15 residues. Germline assignment: CDR1 MDHEN and CDR2 SYDVKM. V lost 7 bases and J lost 4; bases outside the gene matches: 13. The CDR3 bases are TGTGCCAGCAAGCTCTCGCGACAGGGTCTGTACGAGCAGTACTTC. Translating gives CASKLSRQGLYEQYF.

This chain connects TRBV24-1 to TRBJ2-6; D unresolved. This CDR3 comprises 16 residues. Germline V CDR1 and CDR2: KGHDR, SFDVKD. Trimming stripped 2 bases from V and 2 bases from J, with 9 bases between. In nucleotides, the CDR3 is TGTGCCACCAGTGATTCAAGGGCCGCTGGGGCCAACGTCCTGACTTTC. As protein: CATSDSRAAGANVLTF.

This clonotype was recorded many times. The chain combines TRBV6-1 with TRBJ2-7; D may be TRBD1 (6 bases). This CDR3 spans 15 amino acids. V was clipped by 5 bases and J by 4 bases, with 18 bases between them. The V gene's germline CDR1 is MNHNS and CDR2 SASEGT. CDR3 DNA: TGTGCCAGCAGTCCAGGACCGGGACACCATTACGAGCAGTACTTC. This codes for CASSPGPGHHYEQYF.